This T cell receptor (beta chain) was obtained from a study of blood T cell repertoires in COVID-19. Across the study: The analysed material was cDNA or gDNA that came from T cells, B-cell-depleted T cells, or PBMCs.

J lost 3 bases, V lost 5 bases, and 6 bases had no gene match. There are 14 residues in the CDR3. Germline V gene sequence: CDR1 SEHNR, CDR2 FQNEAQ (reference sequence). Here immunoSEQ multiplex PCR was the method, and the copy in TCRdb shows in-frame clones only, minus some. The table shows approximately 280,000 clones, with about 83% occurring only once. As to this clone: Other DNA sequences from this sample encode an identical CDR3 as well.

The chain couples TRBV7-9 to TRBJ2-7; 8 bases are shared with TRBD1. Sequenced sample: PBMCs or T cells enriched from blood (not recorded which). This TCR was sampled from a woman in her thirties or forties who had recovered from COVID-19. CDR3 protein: CASSPRQGSYEQYF. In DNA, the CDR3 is TGTGCCAGCAGCCCCCGACAGGGGAGCTACGAGCAGTACTTC.